This TCR beta chain was sequenced during a study of OX40 agonist ivuxolimab in advanced cancers. Study background: Clinicians treated patients with ivuxolimab, an agonistic anti-OX40 (CD134) antibody.

For this clone: What it recognizes is unknown.

Study-wide results and limits: Both blood CD4+ and CD8+ T cells showed clonal growth by week 6 at 0.1 to 3.0 mg/kg. Antigen specificity remained undetermined for the expanded peripheral T cells.

Germline CDR1 and CDR2: LGHNA and YSLEER. V trimming: 3 bases; J trimming: 9 bases; junction bases outside the gene matches: 8. The length of the CDR3 is 14 residues. Data came from immunoSEQ multiplex PCR; TCRdb stores just in-frame clones and leaves some out. The repertoire has roughly 58,000 clones, roughly 92% of them found once; the top ten carry 18%. The sequence came from an adult with an advanced solid tumor such as melanoma, head and neck, liver or kidney cancer. The J gene is TRBJ1-3, the V gene TRBV4-3; 7 nucleotides agree with TRBD1. Sequenced here: CD4+ or CD8+ T cells sorted from blood, sampled in a trial of the OX40 agonist ivuxolimab. CDR3 DNA sequence: TGCGCCAGCAGCCAGTCGACAGGGATGAGCACCATATATTTT. This encodes CASSQSTGMSTIYF.